Presented here are 2 T cell receptor beta chains from one specimen sequenced in a study of identifying expanded T cells in peripheral blood. Generated by immunoSEQ multiplex PCR, the TCRdb table keeps only in-frame clones and is missing some. The table has more than 65,000 clones, about 89% seen once. What was sequenced was blood. Receptor source: a person between 18 and 75 years old in good health.

The chain combines TRBV4-1 with TRBJ2-3; weak D call: TRBD1 (6 bases). The CDR3 runs 16 residues. Trimming shortened V by 0 bases and J by 5 bases, and 15 bases separated the two germline ends. Germline V CDR1 and CDR2: MGHRA, YSYEKL. CDR3 nucleotide sequence: TGCGCCAGCAGCCAAGAGGGGTCGGTCAGGGGAGATACGCAGTATTTT. It specifies CASSQEGSVRGDTQYF.

The chain is built from TRBV2 and TRBJ2-4; 9 bases map to TRBD1. Germline values: CDR1 SNHLY, CDR2 FYNNEI. The junction had 7 bases not matched to a gene; V was cut back by 6 bases and J by 1 base. This CDR3 region has 16 residues. The CDR3 here is CASSHRGRVAKNIQYF. CDR3 nucleotides: TGTGCCAGCAGCCACAGGGGGCGAGTGGCCAAAAACATTCAGTACTTC.